This T cell receptor (beta chain) was found in a study of molecular identifiers for immune sequencing clone quantification. Study-wide findings and caveats: Clonotypes topping 20 RNA copies carried over 99% of effector molecules but under 1% of naive ones.

Many counts were recorded for this clonotype. The antigen remains unidentified. Preparation methods for the bulk TCR libraries were those previously described, with listed TCR primers. TCRdb recomputed calls from the PCR reads with MiXCR, one row per CDR3 protein. This table has under 650,000 distinct CDR3 sequences, about 20% appearing once. The germline V gene encodes CDR1 SEHNR and CDR2 FQNEAQ (reference sequence). CDR3 size: 15 residues. Trimming removed 2 bases from V and 9 bases from J, with 17 bases in between. The chain employs TRBV7-9 and TRBJ2-1; D ambiguous. Sequenced: naive CD8+ T cells from blood, with Jurkat cell RNA spiked in. As to subset: FACS-sorted CD8+CD4-CCR7+CD45RA+ naive T cells. The source is a human donor in good health. Some libraries in this study had Jurkat cell RNA spiked in. CDR3 in amino acids: CASSLPYGEPGEQFF. DNA of the CDR3: TGTGCCAGCAGCTTACCGTATGGCGAGCCCGGTGAGCAGTTCTTC.